These 32 T cell receptor beta chains share one sample of origin, sequenced in a study of T-cell memory formation after mild COVID-19 (dated by TCRdb to about 2021). Libraries were constructed by 5' RACE. Reads for this sample came from an Illumina NovaSeq 6000. Clones were called with MiXCR by TCRdb after fastp trimmed the public reads at Q25, and only in-frame beta chains were retained. Rows are unified per CDR3 protein, each entry keeping the most common DNA and genes. The sample yields around 400,000 distinct CDR3 sequences; approximately 24% were counted once. Of the sample, 8.5% to 10% is held by the ten largest clones. Sequences were obtained from PBMCs or a T cell subset sorted from them (not recorded which). Every receptor here comes from an adult woman who had mild COVID-19 (a few samples of this study predate the infection). The sample titles of this study are shuffled in the database, so cell type and time point are left out; the donor was told from shared clones.

The gene calls are TRBV20-1 and TRBJ2-7; 7 nucleotides line up with TRBD1. Germline V CDR1 and CDR2: DFQATT, SNEGSKA (reference sequence). V lost 3 bases and J lost 3; bases outside the gene matches: 8. CDR3 length equals 14 residues. In nucleotides, the CDR3 is TGCAGTGCTAGGGTGGCAGGGGGTCTCTACGAGCAGTACTTC. As protein: CSARVAGGLYEQYF.

The chain joins TRBV9 to TRBJ1-5, with TRBD1 matching over 7 bases. CDR1 is SGDLS, CDR2 YYNGEE, per germline. V shed 3 bases, J shed 3 bases, and the junction held 6 bases outside the gene matches. The CDR3 contains 15 residues. The CDR3 loop is CASSAVGTDNQPQHF. The CDR3 DNA follows: TGTGCCAGCAGCGCCGTCGGGACAGACAATCAGCCCCAGCATTTT.

CDR3 sequence: CASSIRTSGFSQETQYF. The DNA of the CDR3 is TGTGCCAGTAGTATTAGGACTAGCGGGTTCAGCCAAGAGACCCAGTACTTC. This rearrangement joins TRBV19 to TRBJ2-5, with TRBD2 matching over 11 bases. J gave up 1 base and V 3 bases, and 7 bases lay outside the gene matches. This CDR3 contains 17 residues. The germline V gene has CDR1 LNHDA and CDR2 SQIVND (reference sequence).

The chain combines TRBV27 with TRBJ1-5; D is ambiguous. Trimming took 0 bases from V and 6 from J, leaving 6 bases between them. The CDR3 runs 13 residues. The germline gives CDR1 MNHEY, CDR2 SMNVEV (reference sequence). DNA for the CDR3: TGTGCCAGCAGTTTATCGCCTGCTCAGCCCCAGCATTTT. Translating gives CASSLSPAQPQHF.

This rearrangement joins TRBV7-2 to TRBJ2-3; no clear D. The germline V and J ends were trimmed by 4 bases and 1 base, with 12 bases remaining between them. The CDR3 has 15 residues. Germline V CDR1 and CDR2: SGHTA, FQGNSA. The CDR3 DNA reads TGTGCCAGCAGCTCCGGTACGGGCCGCACAGATACGCAGTATTTT. Its translation: CASSSGTGRTDTQYF.

This clonotype occurred a few times. The chain combines TRBV19 with TRBJ2-1; TRBD2 matches at 11 bases. V was clipped by 3 bases and J by 9 bases; unmatched bases: 4. Germline-derived CDR1 and CDR2 are LNHDA and SQIVND (reference sequence). CDR3 size: 14 residues. The CDR3 region has the DNA TGTGCCAGTAGTATTCCGGGACTAGCGGTTGAGCAGTTCTTC. Translation: CASSIPGLAVEQFF.

The chain combines TRBV5-6 with TRBJ1-1; tentatively, D is TRBD1 (6 bases). This CDR3 contains 14 residues. Germline CDR1 SGHDT, CDR2 YYEEEE. Between the trimmed V and J ends, which lost 4 bases and 9 bases, there was a span of 19 bases. The DNA of the CDR3 is TGTGCCAGCAGCCCGAAGGGGTGGCGGGACAAAGCTTTCTTT. Translation: CASSPKGWRDKAFF.

CDR3 nucleotide sequence: TGTGCCAGCAGCTCAATTTACCCGGGACCCACCTACGAGCAGTACTTC. Translation: CASSSIYPGPTYEQYF. This chain joins TRBV5-6 and TRBJ2-7, with D possibly being TRBD1 or TRBD2 (5 bases each). The CDR3 runs 16 residues. Germline V gives CDR1 SGHDT, CDR2 YYEEEE. V was clipped by 3 bases and J by 2 bases, with 18 bases between them.

This clonotype was seen more than once but under ten times. V is TRBV12-3 or TRBV12-4 and J is TRBJ1-4; 8 nucleotides align to TRBD1. Unmatched junction bases numbered 4, after V lost 2 bases and J lost 5 bases. The length of the CDR3 is 15 residues. CDR3 coding DNA: TGTGCCAGCAGTTTATGGGCAGGGGGCAATGAAAAACTGTTTTTT. This sequence encodes CASSLWAGGNEKLFF.

This clonotype has a single count. This sequence joins TRBV24-1 and TRBJ1-2; D perhaps matches TRBD1 (5 bases). V dropped 9 bases and J dropped 4 bases, with 17 bases sitting between them. The V gene's germline CDR1 is KGHDR and CDR2 SFDVKD. The CDR3 contains 14 residues. CDR3 nucleotides: TGTGCCACCGTACGGGACTCCCCCTCCTATGGCTACACCTTC. Translating gives CATVRDSPSYGYTF.

In this sample, this clonotype turned up many times. V and J are TRBV5-1 and TRBJ2-3; D not certain. This CDR3 has 14 residues. V was trimmed by 4 bases and J by 3 bases, leaving 12 bases between them. Germline lookup yields CDR1 SGHRS and CDR2 YFSETQ. The CDR3 DNA reads as TGCGCCAGCAGCCCGGATCAAACGACAGATACGCAGTATTTT. Translated: CASSPDQTTDTQYF.

The V gene is TRBV11-3, the J gene TRBJ2-1; TRBD2 matches at 8 bases. V lost 3 bases to trimming and J lost 2 bases; unmatched junction nucleotides: 6. The CDR3 is made up of 16 amino acids. Germline lookup yields CDR1 SGHNT and CDR2 YENEEA. The CDR3 protein is CASSLSPGLAYNEQFF. DNA of the CDR3: TGTGCCAGCAGCTTGTCACCGGGACTAGCCTACAATGAGCAGTTCTTC.

This clonotype was observed a few times. This chain connects TRBV4-1 to TRBJ2-4; TRBD1 might be the D (6 bases). The germline gives CDR1 MGHRA, CDR2 YSYEKL. V lost 0 bases, J lost 0 bases, and 18 bases lay in between. This CDR3 has 19 residues. CDR3 sequence (DNA): TGCGCCAGCAGCCAAGATACGGACGGGACACCTCTAGCCAAAAACATTCAGTACTTC. This codes for CASSQDTDGTPLAKNIQYF.

This clonotype showed up just a few times. V usage is TRBV4-1 and J usage is TRBJ2-7; TRBD2 aligns across 10 bases. Germline CDR1 and CDR2: MGHRA and YSYEKL. The CDR3 consists of 15 residues. V was clipped by 3 bases and J by 6 bases; unmatched bases: 8. CDR3 in DNA: TGCGCCAGCAGCCAGGAGCGGGGGGGTTGGCGCGAGCAGTACTTC. This codes for CASSQERGGWREQYF.

V usage is TRBV4-2 and J usage is TRBJ2-7; D uncertain. V lost 4 bases and J 6 bases, leaving 16 bases between the germline ends. Per germline, CDR1 LGHNA and CDR2 YNFKEQ. This CDR3 is built from 14 residues. In nucleotides, the CDR3 is TGTGCCAGCAGCCTGCCCTTCAGTTTCTCCGAGCAGTACTTC. Translating gives CASSLPFSFSEQYF.

This chain links TRBV6-6 with TRBJ2-3; D is unresolved. CDR1 is MNHNY, CDR2 SVGAGI, per germline (reference sequence). Trimming removed 0 bases from V and 5 bases from J, with 9 bases in between. This CDR3 comprises 14 residues. The CDR3 protein is CASSYSWGKDTQYF. CDR3 nucleotides: TGTGCCAGCAGTTACTCGTGGGGAAAAGATACGCAGTATTTT.

The chain has TRBV11-2 and TRBJ1-3; 11 bases line up with TRBD1. V was pared by 5 bases and J by 4 bases, with 4 bases of the junction left unmatched. CDR3 length: 15 amino acids. The V gene's germline CDR1 is SGHAT and CDR2 FQNNGV. CDR3 sequence: CASSPGTGGGNTIYF. The DNA of the CDR3 is TGTGCCAGCAGCCCCGGGACAGGGGGAGGAAACACCATATATTTT.

The gene calls are TRBV4-3 and TRBJ2-1, with 8 nucleotides matching TRBD2. J lost 4 bases, V lost 6 bases, and 11 bases had no gene match. The length of the CDR3 is 16 residues. The germline V gene has CDR1 LGHNA and CDR2 YSLEER. The CDR3 bases are TGCGCCAGCAGTAAACGGGGGGGCTCGTTTTACAATGAGCAGTTCTTC. Translation gives CASSKRGGSFYNEQFF.

In this sample, this clonotype turned up a few times. This chain links TRBV20-1 with TRBJ2-7; no clear D gene. The germline V gene encodes CDR1 DFQATT and CDR2 SNEGSKA (reference sequence). Trimming cost V 1 base and J 0 bases, with 7 bases left between them. The CDR3 runs to 13 residues. This chain's CDR3 is CSARAPSSYEQYF. CDR3 nucleotides: TGCAGTGCTAGAGCTCCGAGCTCCTACGAGCAGTACTTC.

V and J are TRBV7-9 and TRBJ1-3; 7 bases map to TRBD1. Trimming at V came to 10 bases and at J to 2 bases, leaving 8 bases not matched to a gene. The CDR3 length is 14 residues. From germline, CDR1 is SEHNR and CDR2 FQNEAQ (reference sequence). Here the CDR3 reads CATPGGTAGNTIYF. In DNA, the CDR3 is TGTGCCACCCCCGGCGGGACAGCTGGAAACACCATATATTTT.

The V and J genes are TRBV12-3 or TRBV12-4 and TRBJ2-5; TRBD1 matches at 10 bases. There are 16 residues in the CDR3. V lost 3 bases and J lost 1; bases outside the gene matches: 5. As DNA, the CDR3 is TGTGCCAGCAGTTTCCCGGGACAGGGGACCCAAGAGACCCAGTACTTC. Amino acids: CASSFPGQGTQETQYF.

J is TRBJ2-1 and V is TRBV6-5; D might be TRBD1 (6 bases). The CDR3 has 15 amino acids. Germline loops: CDR1 MNHEY, CDR2 SVGAGI. V was shortened by 7 bases and J by 8 bases, with 21 bases between the two germline ends. The CDR3 reads CASTMLRGKQDEQFF. CDR3 sequence (DNA): TGTGCCAGCACCATGTTGAGGGGGAAGCAGGATGAGCAGTTCTTC.

This clonotype was observed a handful of times. The chain is built from TRBV9 and TRBJ2-1, with D perhaps TRBD1 (5 bases). The V end was cut by 0 bases, the J end by 7 bases, with 11 bases between. Germline CDR1 reads SGDLS; CDR2 reads YYNGEE. This CDR3 is 14 amino acids long. The CDR3 DNA sequence: TGTGCCAGCAGCGTAGAGCCAGGGTTGAATGAGCAGTTCTTC. It yields the protein CASSVEPGLNEQFF.

This clonotype has a count of ten or more. CDR3 protein: CASSRGLQETQYF. CDR3 nucleotides: TGTGCCAGCAGCCGGGGGCTGCAAGAGACCCAGTACTTC. J is TRBJ2-5 and V is TRBV3-1; TRBD1 is a possible D gene (6 bases). This CDR3 is built from 13 residues. CDR1 is LGHDT, CDR2 YNNKEL, per germline (reference sequence). V shed 4 bases and J shed 2 bases, with 8 bases lying between them.

The genes are TRBV2 and TRBJ1-1; TRBD1 matches 10 bases. Germline V CDR1 and CDR2: SNHLY, FYNNEI. The CDR3 contains 14 residues. V dropped 6 bases and J dropped 3; count of bases not matched to a gene: 4. DNA for the CDR3: TGTGCCAGCAGGATGGACAGGGGGGACACTGAAGCTTTCTTT. Amino acids: CASRMDRGDTEAFF.

This clonotype came up once. The rearrangement joins TRBV6-1 to TRBJ2-2, with D possibly being TRBD1 (5 bases). Germline CDR1 MNHNS, CDR2 SASEGT. V was pared by 7 bases and J by 6 bases, with 12 bases between. The CDR3 consists of 13 residues. Here the CDR3 DNA reads TGTGCCAGCACCAGCAGGGTTTCCGGGGAGCTGTTTTTT. It is translated as CASTSRVSGELFF.

This clonotype was recorded a few times. The chain is built from TRBV4-1 and TRBJ2-4, with TRBD1 as a possible D gene (5 bases). Trimming pared 1 base from V and 5 bases from J, leaving 12 bases between. The CDR3 is 15 residues long. CDR1 MGHRA and CDR2 YSYEKL come from the germline V gene. As DNA, the CDR3 is TGCGCCAGCAGCCAAGTGTCCCAGGGTCAAAACATTCAGTACTTC. Protein sequence: CASSQVSQGQNIQYF.

This clonotype was observed a handful of times. The chain recombines TRBV7-9 with TRBJ1-1; weak D call: TRBD1 (5 bases). Trimming removed 8 bases at V and 5 bases at J, with 15 bases between. The CDR3 has 13 residues. Germline CDR1 is SEHNR and CDR2 is FQNEAQ (reference sequence). The CDR3: CASDRGVGTEAFF. The CDR3 DNA reads as TGTGCCAGCGATCGGGGGGTGGGTACTGAAGCTTTCTTT. Using reference TRBV7-9 and TRBJ1-1 for the parts outside the CDR3, the full variable domain is DTGVSQNPRHKITKRGQNVTFRCDPISEHNRLYWYRQTLGQGPEFLTYFQNEAQLEKSRLLSDRFSAERPKGSFSTLEIQRTEQGDSAMYLCASDRGVGTEAFFGQGTRLTVV.

The CDR3 nucleotides read TGCAGCGTTGGACAGGGGGCCTCCGGGGCCCAGCATTTT. Its translation is CSVGQGASGAQHF. The V call is TRBV29-1, the J call TRBJ1-5, with 10 bases lining up with TRBD1. Per germline, CDR1 SQVTM and CDR2 ANQGSEA. This CDR3 comprises 13 residues. J was trimmed by 11 bases and V by 4 bases; bases with no gene match: 8.

This clonotype occurred a few times. The chain couples TRBV6-5 to TRBJ2-7, with D tentatively TRBD1 (5 bases). This CDR3 has 13 residues. Germline V gene sequence: CDR1 MNHEY, CDR2 SVGAGI. V was clipped by 5 bases and J by 6 bases, with 14 bases between them. The CDR3 sequence is CASSRGSLGEQYF. CDR3 DNA sequence: TGTGCCAGCAGTAGGGGCAGTTTGGGCGAGCAGTACTTC.

In its sample, this clonotype was seen many times. The chain recombines TRBV4-2 with TRBJ2-7; D perhaps matches TRBD2 (6 bases). The V gene's germline CDR1 is LGHNA and CDR2 YNFKEQ. The V gene lost 1 base and the J gene lost 2 bases, with 9 bases spanning the gap. The CDR3 totals 14 residues. The chain's CDR3 is CASSQGGGAYEQYF. In DNA, the CDR3 is TGTGCCAGCAGCCAAGGCGGAGGGGCCTACGAGCAGTACTTC.

A few counts support this clonotype. The J gene is TRBJ2-7, the V gene TRBV6-5; either TRBD1 or TRBD2 may fit D (6 bases each). V was trimmed by 6 bases and J by 4 bases, leaving 16 bases between them. This CDR3 is 14 amino acids long. Per germline, CDR1 MNHEY and CDR2 SVGAGI. The CDR3 nucleotides read TGTGCCAGCAGCCCAGACAGGAGGGTTTACGAGCAGTACTTC. Its protein is CASSPDRRVYEQYF.